These T cell receptor beta chains were read from a single sample in a study of T cells in Graves' hyperthyroidism and ophthalmopathy. MiXCR was run by TCRdb on the multiplex PCR reads, yielding one entry per CDR3 protein. The repertoire includes some 420,000 distinct CDR3 sequences, roughly 13% of them detected once, and about 5% sits in the top ten. The sequenced material came from blood. The receptors derive from a woman aged 18-30 years with Graves' hyperthyroidism. CDR3s include the opening cysteine and the closing phenylalanine or tryptophan. D genes are given only for firm matches. For some rows the clone size is stated as once, few or many, or as a class when expanded; others skip it.

abundance	d_gene	j_gene	v_gene	CDR3nt	CDR3aa
-	-	TRBJ1-3	TRBV12-3/TRBV12-4	TGTGCCATCCGACCTTCTGGAAACACCATATATTTT	CAIRPSGNTIYF
many	-	TRBJ2-1	TRBV24-1	TGTGCCACCAGTGACTCCTCAGAAGGGTGGTACAATGAGCAGTTCTTC	CATSDSSEGWYNEQFF
few	-	TRBJ1-3	TRBV5-1	TGCGCCAGCAGCTTGATGGGGGCCTCTGGAAACACCATATATTTT	CASSLMGASGNTIYF
-	-	TRBJ1-3	TRBV12-3/TRBV12-4	TGTGCCAGCAGTCCCGAGAGGGCGGGAAACACCATATATTTT	CASSPERAGNTIYF
few	TRBD2	TRBJ2-1	TRBV12-3/TRBV12-4	TGTGCCAGCACCGCTGGACTAGCGGGAGATTACAATGAGCAGTTCTTC	CASTAGLAGDYNEQFF
-	TRBD2	TRBJ2-3	TRBV30	TGTGCCTGGACAGCGGGGTTTTTCACAGATACGCAGTATTTT	CAWTAGFFTDTQYF
many	-	TRBJ2-7	TRBV7-2	TGTGCCAGCAGCGCCCACCAAGGGGTAAGCTCCTACGAGCAGTACTTC	CASSAHQGVSSYEQYF
few	-	TRBJ2-7	TRBV19	TGTGCCAGTAGTATTCGTCGGGGCTACGAGCAGTACTTC	CASSIRRGYEQYF
-	TRBD1	TRBJ2-1	TRBV25-1	TGTGCCAGCAGTGACGGGACAGGTAACAATGAGCAGTTCTTC	CASSDGTGNNEQFF
many	-	TRBJ1-6	TRBV20-1	TGCAGTGCTAGAGATCGCGACTGGCGGTCACCCCTCCACTTT	CSARDRDWRSPLHF
-	-	TRBJ2-7	TRBV12-3/TRBV12-4	TGTGCCAGCAGTTCCGACGGAACCGAAGGATACGGGCAGTACTTC	CASSSDGTEGYGQYF
many	TRBD1	TRBJ1-5	TRBV5-1	TGCGCCAGCAGGCCCGGGACAGGGGGCAATCAGCCCCAGCATTTT	CASRPGTGGNQPQHF
many	TRBD1	TRBJ2-5	TRBV7-2	TGTGCCAGCAGCTTTGGACAGGCGTTGGAGACCCAGTACTTC	CASSFGQALETQYF
few	TRBD2	TRBJ2-7	TRBV30	TGTGCCTGGAGTTCACTAGCGGGAGTCCCCTCCTACGAGCAGTACTTC	CAWSSLAGVPSYEQYF
many	TRBD2	TRBJ2-5	TRBV7-9	TGTGCCAGCACCCGACTAGCTGATGAGACCCAGTACTTC	CASTRLADETQYF